These 23 T cell receptor beta chains were sequenced from one sample in a study of blood T cell repertoires in COVID-19. The data were produced by immunoSEQ multiplex PCR, yet TCRdb's version contains in-frame clones alone and is incomplete. Of roughly 240,000 clones listed, approximately 82% are singletons. Sequencing used peripheral blood. These receptors all stem from a man aged 35-49 years who had recovered from COVID-19.

J is TRBJ1-1 and V is TRBV5-5; tentative D call: TRBD1 (6 bases). V lost 5 bases to trimming and J lost 6 bases, with 11 bases between them. In germline, CDR1 is SGHKS, CDR2 YYEKEE (reference sequence). The CDR3 runs to 12 residues. CDR3 in amino acids: CASSYDRPEAFF. The CDR3 DNA follows: TGTGCCAGCAGTTATGACAGGCCTGAAGCTTTCTTT. The full variable domain, completed using reference TRBV5-5 and TRBJ1-1, is DAGVTQSPTHLIKTRGQQVTLRCSPISGHKSVSWYQQVLGQGPQFIFQYYEKEERGRGNFPDRFSARQFPNYSSELNVNALLLGDSALYLCASSYDRPEAFFGQGTRLTVV.

This rearrangement joins TRBV6-2 or TRBV6-3 to TRBJ1-2; D may be TRBD1 (6 bases). This CDR3 is built from 11 residues. Trimming took off 5 bases at V and 5 bases at J, with 6 bases between the two ends. Germline values: CDR1 MNHEY, CDR2 SVGEGT. This CDR3 is CASSTGYGYTF. The CDR3 DNA is TGTGCCAGCAGTACAGGGTATGGCTACACCTTC.

The V gene is TRBV6-5, the J gene TRBJ2-1; 7 bases fit TRBD1. CDR3 length equals 14 residues. Losses at the gene ends were 3 bases for V and 4 bases for J; bases not matched to a gene: 3. Germline V lookup: CDR1 MNHEY, CDR2 SVGAGI. The chain's CDR3 is CASSYGTEYNEQFF. The CDR3 nucleotides read TGTGCCAGCAGTTATGGGACAGAGTACAATGAGCAGTTCTTC.

This CDR3 reads CASSETTGAAFF. The DNA for the CDR3 is TGTGCCAGTAGTGAAACAACAGGGGCAGCTTTCTTT. V gene TRBV19 combines with J gene TRBJ1-1; 7 bases line up with TRBD1. CDR1 is LNHDA, CDR2 SQIVND, per germline (reference sequence). V trimming: 5 bases; J trimming: 10 bases; junction bases outside the gene matches: 7. CDR3 length: 12 residues. The whole variable domain, filled in from reference TRBV19 and TRBJ1-1, reads DGGITQSPKYLFRKEGQNVTLSCEQNLNHDAMYWYRQDPGQGLRLIYYSQIVNDFQKGDIAEGYSVSREKKESFPLTVTSAQKNPTAFYLCASSETTGAAFFGQGTRLTVV.

The chain uses TRBV28 and TRBJ1-2; D is undetermined. The V end was cut by 2 bases, the J end by 1 base, with 8 bases between. Germline-derived CDR1 and CDR2 are MDHEN and SYDVKM. The CDR3 covers 14 residues. The DNA for the CDR3 is TGTGCCAGCAGTTTAGGGCCCTTTAACTATGGCTACACCTTC. Translated, it gives CASSLGPFNYGYTF.

The J gene is TRBJ2-7, the V gene TRBV6-5; 9 bases match TRBD1. The CDR3 loop spans 15 amino acids. The germline CDR1 and CDR2 sequences are MNHEY and SVGAGI. V shed 4 bases, J shed 3 bases, and the junction held 7 bases outside the gene matches. CDR3: CASSSLDRGIYEQYF. The DNA of the CDR3 is TGTGCCAGCAGTTCCCTGGACAGGGGAATCTACGAGCAGTACTTC.

This clone showed up just a few times. This chain connects TRBV7-2 to TRBJ2-3; TRBD2 aligns across 10 bases. The CDR3 runs 17 residues. CDR1 SGHTA and CDR2 FQGNSA come from the germline V gene. The V gene end was trimmed by 4 bases and the J gene end by 2 bases; junction bases not matched to a gene: 9. CDR3 sequence: CASSSLASGGPTDTQYF. CDR3 DNA: TGTGCCAGCAGCTCCCTAGCTAGCGGGGGCCCCACAGATACGCAGTATTTT.

This chain connects TRBV7-2 to TRBJ2-1; D unresolved. The germline V gene encodes CDR1 SGHTA and CDR2 FQGNSA. The CDR3 runs 16 residues. Trimming pared 1 base from V and 3 bases from J, leaving 13 bases between. CDR3 loop: CASSLVAGNHYNEQFF. CDR3 nucleotides: TGTGCCAGCAGCTTAGTGGCAGGAAACCACTACAATGAGCAGTTCTTC.

The V and J genes are TRBV4-3 and TRBJ2-7, with 8 bases lining up with TRBD2. The CDR3 spans 17 residues. The J segment lost 1 base and the V segment lost 0 bases, leaving 8 bases of the junction unmatched. The germline V gene encodes CDR1 LGHNA and CDR2 YSLEER. The CDR3 DNA reads TGCGCCAGCAGCCAAGAGCCAGCCGGGACTAGATCCTACGAGCAGTACTTC. Translating gives CASSQEPAGTRSYEQYF.

The CDR3, as DNA: TGTGCCAGCTCAGGGGCCCTGAACACTGAAGCTTTCTTT. Protein sequence: CASSGALNTEAFF. This chain links TRBV18 with TRBJ1-1; D is possibly TRBD1 (5 bases). The germline V gene encodes CDR1 KGHSH and CDR2 LQKENI. The CDR3 has 13 residues. V was clipped by 5 bases and J by 0 bases, with 7 bases between them. Using reference TRBV18 and TRBJ1-1 for the parts outside the CDR3, the full variable domain is NAGVMQNPRHLVRRRGQEARLRCSPMKGHSHVYWYRQLPEEGLKFMVYLQKENIIDESGMPKERFSAEFPKEGPSILRIQQVVRGDSAAYFCASSGALNTEAFFGQGTRLTVV.

This clone has only one observation. The J gene is TRBJ2-1, the V gene TRBV4-3, with TRBD2 matching 11 bases. This CDR3 has 18 amino acids. Per the germline V gene, CDR1 is LGHNA and CDR2 is YSLEER. J was trimmed by 0 bases and V by 0 bases; bases with no gene match: 4. The CDR3 coding sequence is TGCGCCAGCAGCCAAGATTTAACTAGCGGGAGCTCCTACAATGAGCAGTTCTTC. This codes for CASSQDLTSGSSYNEQFF.

The chain recombines TRBV7-9 with TRBJ2-1, with 7 bases matching TRBD2. The CDR3 has 15 residues. In germline, CDR1 is SEHNR, CDR2 FQNEAQ (reference sequence). The J segment lost 8 bases and the V segment lost 0 bases, leaving 7 bases of the junction unmatched. In nucleotides, the CDR3 is TGTGCCAGCAGCTTAGCGGAAGGACTAGTGTATGAGCAGTTCTTC. It encodes CASSLAEGLVYEQFF. The full variable domain, in which reference TRBV7-9 and TRBJ2-1 provide the parts outside the CDR3, is DTGVSQNPRHKITKRGQNVTFRCDPISEHNRLYWYRQTLGQGPEFLTYFQNEAQLEKSRLLSDRFSAERPKGSFSTLEIQRTEQGDSAMYLCASSLAEGLVYEQFFGPGTRLTVL.

CDR3 coding DNA: TGTGCCAGCAGCCCCGGACAACTGGGGGGAGCTAACTATGGCTACACCTTC. As protein: CASSPGQLGGANYGYTF. The rearrangement joins TRBV9 to TRBJ1-2; a weak D match, TRBD1 (5 bases). V dropped 4 bases and J dropped 0 bases, with 19 bases sitting between them. Germline CDR1 and CDR2: SGDLS and YYNGEE. This CDR3 has 17 residues.

The chain is built from TRBV19 and TRBJ1-2; 7 positions agree with TRBD1. V lost 3 bases to trimming and J lost 5 bases; unmatched junction nucleotides: 6. CDR1 and CDR2 (germline): LNHDA, SQIVND (reference sequence). The CDR3 sequence is 14 residues long. CDR3 in DNA: TGTGCCAGTAGTATGAAGGGGGCGGAATATGGCTACACCTTC. Translation: CASSMKGAEYGYTF. Combining the CDR3 with reference TRBV19 and TRBJ1-2 gives the whole variable domain DGGITQSPKYLFRKEGQNVTLSCEQNLNHDAMYWYRQDPGQGLRLIYYSQIVNDFQKGDIAEGYSVSREKKESFPLTVTSAQKNPTAFYLCASSMKGAEYGYTFGSGTRLTVV.

The chain is built from TRBV13 and TRBJ1-5, with D possibly being TRBD1 (5 bases). Between the trimmed V and J ends, which lost 4 bases and 1 base, there was a span of 8 bases. The CDR3 is 14 amino acids. Germline V gives CDR1 PRHDT, CDR2 FYEKMQ (reference sequence). The CDR3 spells CASSSRQSNQPQHF. Written as DNA, the CDR3 is TGTGCCAGCAGCTCCAGACAGAGCAATCAGCCCCAGCATTTT.

J is TRBJ1-4 and V is TRBV4-3; D may be TRBD1 (6 bases). This CDR3 comprises 15 residues. Germline V gene lookup returns CDR1 LGHNA and CDR2 YSLEER. Trimming took 0 bases from V and 8 from J, leaving 13 bases between them. CDR3 amino acids: CASSQDQSGAEKLFF. The CDR3 region has the DNA TGCGCCAGCAGCCAAGATCAGTCAGGGGCAGAAAAACTGTTTTTT.

Comment on this clone: The germline gene is not matched at one end of the junction; a read error may be the cause. V and J are TRBV11-3 and TRBJ2-2, with TRBD2 as a possible D gene (5 bases). The CDR3 sequence is 20 residues long. Germline CDR1 SGHNT, CDR2 YENEEA. The CDR3 DNA is TGTGCCAGCAGCTTAGGGCCCGCTTCCACGCCCAGGTTGCTAGACCGGGGAGCTGTTTTT. Translating it yields CASSLGPASTPRLLDRGAVF.

This chain uses TRBV7-2 with TRBJ2-1, with 8 bases lining up with TRBD2. The CDR3 runs 15 residues. Germline values: CDR1 SGHTA, CDR2 FQGNSA. The V gene end was trimmed by 2 bases and the J gene end by 6 bases; junction bases not matched to a gene: 6. CDR3 sequence: CASSLKPGLVNEQFF. The CDR3, as DNA: TGTGCCAGCAGCTTAAAACCGGGACTAGTCAATGAGCAGTTCTTC.

The chain recombines TRBV19 with TRBJ2-6, with 7 bases fitting TRBD2. Germline CDR1 and CDR2: LNHDA and SQIVND (reference sequence). V trimming: 7 bases; J trimming: 0 bases; junction bases outside the gene matches: 12. The CDR3 is 18 residues long. The CDR3 coding sequence is TGTGCCAGTAACAGATGGGAGGGAGAGAGCTCTGGGGCCAACGTCCTGACTTTC. Protein sequence: CASNRWEGESSGANVLTF.

This clone was observed a handful of times. This sequence joins TRBV2 and TRBJ1-5, with D tentatively TRBD1 (6 bases). Germline CDR1 is SNHLY and CDR2 is FYNNEI. This CDR3 contains 15 residues. Trimming removed 2 bases at V and 0 bases at J, with 8 bases between. This CDR3 reads CASSERGYSNQPQHF. The CDR3 nucleotides read TGTGCCAGCAGTGAAAGGGGGTATAGCAATCAGCCCCAGCATTTT.

This chain joins TRBV7-2 and TRBJ1-5, with TRBD1 identical over 10 bases. CDR1 and CDR2 from the germline V gene are SGHTA and FQGNSA. The CDR3 has 15 residues. The trim removed 5 bases at V and 4 bases at J, leaving 5 bases unmatched. The chain's CDR3 is CASSQDRGFNQPQHF. The CDR3 DNA sequence: TGTGCCAGCAGCCAGGACAGGGGGTTTAATCAGCCCCAGCATTTT.

The V and J genes are TRBV10-2 and TRBJ2-5, with 9 nucleotides matching TRBD2. Trimming at V came to 4 bases and at J to 1 base, leaving 4 bases not matched to a gene. CDR3 length equals 15 residues. From germline, CDR1 is WSHSY and CDR2 SAAADI. The CDR3 DNA reads TGCGCCAGCAGTGCTACTAGCGGGTTCCAAGAGACCCAGTACTTC. Amino acids: CASSATSGFQETQYF.

Turning to this clone: Other DNA sequences of this sample code for an identical CDR3. V gene TRBV27 combines with J gene TRBJ1-6; D may be TRBD1 (5 bases). Per the germline V gene, CDR1 is MNHEY and CDR2 is SMNVEV (reference sequence). Trimming took off 3 bases at V and 7 bases at J, with 7 bases between the two ends. The CDR3 length is 13 residues. The CDR3 here is CASSLGGNSPLHF. CDR3 DNA: TGTGCCAGCAGTTTGGGGGGGAATTCACCCCTCCACTTT.